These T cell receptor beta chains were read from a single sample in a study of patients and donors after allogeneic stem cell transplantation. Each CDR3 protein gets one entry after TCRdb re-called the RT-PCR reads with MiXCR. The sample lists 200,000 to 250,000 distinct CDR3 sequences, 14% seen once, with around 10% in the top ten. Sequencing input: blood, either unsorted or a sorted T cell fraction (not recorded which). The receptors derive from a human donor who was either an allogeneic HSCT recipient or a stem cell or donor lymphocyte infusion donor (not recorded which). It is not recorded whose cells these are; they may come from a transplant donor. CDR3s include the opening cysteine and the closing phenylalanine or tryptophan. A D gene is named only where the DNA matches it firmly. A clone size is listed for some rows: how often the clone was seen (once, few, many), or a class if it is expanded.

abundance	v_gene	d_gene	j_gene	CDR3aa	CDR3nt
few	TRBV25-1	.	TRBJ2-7	CASEGVSYEQYF	TGTGCCAGCGAGGGGGTTAGTTACGAGCAGTACTTC
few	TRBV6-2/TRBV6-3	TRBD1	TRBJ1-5	CASKTRTGFQPQHF	TGTGCCAGCAAGACCCGGACAGGGTTCCAGCCCCAGCATTTT
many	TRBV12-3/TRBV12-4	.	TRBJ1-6	CASRGGVKHSPLHF	TGTGCCAGCAGGGGGGGCGTCAAGCATTCACCCCTCCACTTT
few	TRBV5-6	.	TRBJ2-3	CASSLGRAADTQYF	TGTGCCAGCAGCCTGGGACGGGCCGCAGATACGCAGTATTTT
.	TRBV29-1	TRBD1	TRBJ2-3	CSVSGQGTDTQYF	TGCAGCGTTTCCGGACAGGGCACAGATACGCAGTATTTT
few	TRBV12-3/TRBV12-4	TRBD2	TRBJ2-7	CASSLSLAGSYEQYF	TGTGCCAGCAGTTTATCCCTAGCGGGATCCTACGAGCAGTACTTC
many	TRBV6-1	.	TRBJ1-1	CASSPWGEGENTEAFF	TGTGCCAGCAGCCCGTGGGGGGAGGGGGAAAACACTGAAGCTTTCTTT
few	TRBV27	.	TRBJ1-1	CASSPLSHTEAFF	TGTGCCAGCAGTCCCCTTTCACACACTGAAGCTTTCTTT
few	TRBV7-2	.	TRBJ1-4	CASSQQVGSGEKLFF	TGTGCCAGCAGCCAACAGGTGGGGAGCGGTGAAAAACTGTTTTTT
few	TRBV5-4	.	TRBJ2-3	CASSASVGGRTDTQYF	TGTGCCAGCAGCGCCTCGGTTGGGGGCCGCACAGATACGCAGTATTTT
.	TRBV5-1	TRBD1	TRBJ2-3	CASGRTGGVSDTQYF	TGCGCCAGCGGCCGGACAGGGGGCGTATCAGATACGCAGTATTTT
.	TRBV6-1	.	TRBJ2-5	CASSPGPGVETQYF	TGTGCCAGCAGCCCGGGCCCGGGGGTGGAGACCCAGTACTTC
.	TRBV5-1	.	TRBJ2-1	CASSLEGIAYNEQFF	TGCGCCAGCAGCTTGGAGGGGATCGCCTACAATGAGCAGTTCTTC
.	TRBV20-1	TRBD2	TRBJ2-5	CSASMAGGRQETQYF	TGCAGTGCTAGTATGGCGGGAGGAAGGCAAGAGACCCAGTACTTC
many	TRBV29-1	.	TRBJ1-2	CSVQSTGMDYGYTF	TGCAGCGTTCAATCTACAGGGATGGACTATGGCTACACCTTC
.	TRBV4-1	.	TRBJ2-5	CASSQEGGETQYF	TGCGCCAGCAGCCAAGAGGGGGGAGAGACCCAGTACTTC
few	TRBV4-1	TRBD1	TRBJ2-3	CASSQDWRQGATDTQYF	TGCGCCAGCAGCCAAGATTGGAGACAGGGAGCAACAGATACGCAGTATTTT
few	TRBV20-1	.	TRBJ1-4	CSANRQVGSNEKLFF	TGCAGTGCAAACAGACAGGTCGGGAGTAATGAAAAACTGTTTTTT
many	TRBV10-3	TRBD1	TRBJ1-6	CAIRRTGEDSPLHF	TGTGCCATCAGAAGGACAGGGGAGGATTCACCCCTCCACTTT
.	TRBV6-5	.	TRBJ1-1	CASSYSLRTEAFF	TGTGCCAGCAGTTACTCGCTGCGGACTGAAGCTTTCTTT
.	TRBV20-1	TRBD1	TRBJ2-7	CSAHSDRASYEQYF	TGCAGTGCCCATTCCGACAGGGCGTCCTACGAGCAGTACTTC
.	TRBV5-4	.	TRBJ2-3	CASSLDFTVPLGDTQYF	TGTGCCAGCAGCTTGGACTTCACGGTGCCCTTGGGAGATACGCAGTATTTT
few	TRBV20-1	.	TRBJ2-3	CSARDLRGGTDTQYF	TGCAGTGCTAGAGATTTGAGGGGGGGAACAGATACGCAGTATTTT
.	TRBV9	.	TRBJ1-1	CASSGTVGEAFF	TGTGCCAGCAGCGGGACAGTGGGTGAAGCTTTCTTT
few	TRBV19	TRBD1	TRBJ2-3	CASSIVGSTGETDTQYF	TGTGCCAGTAGTATAGTAGGGTCGACAGGGGAAACAGATACGCAGTATTTT
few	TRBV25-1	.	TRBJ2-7	CASSAFQVGEQYF	TGTGCCAGCAGTGCCTTTCAAGTCGGCGAGCAGTACTTC
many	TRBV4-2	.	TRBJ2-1	CASSQDAGAVGSYNEQFF	TGTGCCAGCAGCCAAGATGCGGGCGCAGTGGGGTCCTACAATGAGCAGTTCTTC
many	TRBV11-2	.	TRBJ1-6	CASSLYSLTQSSYNSPLHF	TGTGCCAGCAGCTTATATTCTCTTACCCAAAGCTCCTATAATTCACCCCTCCACTTT
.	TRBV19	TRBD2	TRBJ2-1	CASRLAGGPGNEQFF	TGTGCCAGTAGGCTAGCGGGAGGGCCGGGCAATGAGCAGTTCTTC
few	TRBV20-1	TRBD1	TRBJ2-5	CSATVTGDLLQETQYF	TGCAGTGCTACCGTAACAGGGGACCTCCTCCAAGAGACCCAGTACTTC
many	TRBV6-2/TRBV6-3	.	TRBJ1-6	CASSGGAYNSPLHF	TGTGCCAGCAGTGGAGGGGCCTATAATTCACCCCTCCACTTT
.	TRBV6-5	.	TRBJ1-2	CASSSTGGYYGYTF	TGTGCCAGCAGTTCCACCGGGGGTTACTATGGCTACACCTTC
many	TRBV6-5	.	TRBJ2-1	CASSYSGRGSNEQFF	TGTGCCAGCAGTTACTCTGGGAGGGGGAGCAATGAGCAGTTCTTC
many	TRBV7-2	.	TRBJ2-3	CASSTNLGQLTDTQYF	TGTGCCAGCAGCACGAACCTAGGACAGCTCACAGATACGCAGTATTTT
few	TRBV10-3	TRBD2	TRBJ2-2	CAIRVAGGTGELFF	TGTGCCATCAGAGTAGCGGGAGGCACCGGGGAGCTGTTTTTT
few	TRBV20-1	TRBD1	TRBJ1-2	CSANPSWDSPGYTF	TGCAGTGCAAATCCAAGTTGGGACAGTCCTGGCTACACCTTC
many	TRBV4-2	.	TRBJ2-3	CASSQAPASAAATDTQYF	TGTGCCAGCAGCCAAGCCCCGGCTAGCGCCGCAGCGACAGATACGCAGTATTTT
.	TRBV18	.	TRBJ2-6	CASSPPQSGANVLTF	TGTGCCAGCTCACCACCGCAATCCGGGGCCAACGTCCTGACTTTC
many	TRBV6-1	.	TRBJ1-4	CASRGASGVAEKLFF	TGTGCCAGCAGGGGGGCCTCAGGGGTCGCTGAAAAACTGTTTTTT
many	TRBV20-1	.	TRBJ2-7	CSARGERIYEQYF	TGCAGTGCTAGAGGGGAGAGGATATACGAGCAGTACTTC
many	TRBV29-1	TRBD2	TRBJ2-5	CSVAGTSSTRETQYF	TGCAGCGTTGCTGGGACTAGCAGTACCCGGGAGACCCAGTACTTC
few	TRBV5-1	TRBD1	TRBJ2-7	CASSLAPGTGYEQYF	TGCGCCAGCAGCTTGGCGCCCGGGACAGGCTACGAGCAGTACTTC
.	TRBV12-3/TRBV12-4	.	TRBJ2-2	CASSPSLTANTGELFF	TGTGCCAGCAGTCCCAGCCTGACAGCGAACACCGGGGAGCTGTTTTTT
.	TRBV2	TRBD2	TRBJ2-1	CASNLAGTNEQFF	TGTGCCAGCAACCTAGCGGGGACCAATGAGCAGTTCTTC
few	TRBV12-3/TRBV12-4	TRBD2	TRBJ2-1	CASRASGGAKDEQFF	TGTGCCAGCAGGGCCAGCGGGGGGGCCAAGGATGAGCAGTTCTTC
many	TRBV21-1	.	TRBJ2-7	CASSTRPYEQYF	TGTGCCAGCAGCACTCGCCCCTACGAGCAGTACTTC
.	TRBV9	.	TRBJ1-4	CASSPPSGGNEKLFF	TGTGCCAGCAGCCCCCCCTCGGGGGGGAACGAAAAACTGTTTTTT
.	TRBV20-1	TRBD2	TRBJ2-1	CSASGVGAGGYNEQFF	TGCAGTGCTAGTGGGGTCGGGGCGGGAGGCTACAATGAGCAGTTCTTC
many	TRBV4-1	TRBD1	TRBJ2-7	CASKRADRVSYEQYF	TGCGCCAGCAAAAGGGCAGACAGGGTGTCCTACGAGCAGTACTTC
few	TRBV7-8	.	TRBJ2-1	CASSSRTRGQSEQFF	TGTGCCAGCAGCTCCCGGACACGGGGCCAGAGTGAGCAGTTCTTC
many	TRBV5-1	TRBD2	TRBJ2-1	CASSLVPRGGVGEQFF	TGCGCCAGCAGCTTGGTGCCCCGGGGAGGGGTGGGTGAGCAGTTCTTC
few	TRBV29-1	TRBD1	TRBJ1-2	CSAVRTGGYGYTF	TGCAGCGCTGTGAGGACAGGGGGCTATGGCTACACCTTC
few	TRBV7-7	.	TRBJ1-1	CASSFATDTEAFF	TGTGCTAGCAGCTTTGCGACGGACACTGAAGCTTTCTTT
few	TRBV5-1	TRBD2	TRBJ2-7	CASSRGGLIMEQYF	TGCGCCAGCAGCCGGGGGGGACTTATCATGGAGCAGTACTTC
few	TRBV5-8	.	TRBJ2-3	CASSLGGRADTQYF	TGTGCCAGCAGCTTGGGTGGCAGGGCAGATACGCAGTATTTT
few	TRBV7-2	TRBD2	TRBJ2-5	CASSLDSGAETQYF	TGTGCCAGCAGCTTAGATAGCGGGGCGGAGACCCAGTACTTC
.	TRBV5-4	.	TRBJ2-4	CASSLGVSGAKNIQYF	TGTGCCAGCAGCTTGGGGGTCTCTGGAGCCAAAAACATTCAGTACTTC